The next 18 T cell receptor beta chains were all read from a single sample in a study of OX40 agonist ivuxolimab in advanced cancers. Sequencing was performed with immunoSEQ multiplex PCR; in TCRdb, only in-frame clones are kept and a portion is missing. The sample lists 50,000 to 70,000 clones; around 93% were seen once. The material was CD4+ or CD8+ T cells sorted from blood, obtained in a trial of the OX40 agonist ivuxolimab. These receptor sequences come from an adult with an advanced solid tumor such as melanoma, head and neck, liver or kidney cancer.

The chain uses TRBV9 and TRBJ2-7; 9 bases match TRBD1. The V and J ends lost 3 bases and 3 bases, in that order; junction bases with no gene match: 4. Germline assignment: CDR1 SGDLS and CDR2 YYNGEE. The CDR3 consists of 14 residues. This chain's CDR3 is CASSAGTGHYEQYF. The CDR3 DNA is TGTGCCAGCAGCGCCGGGACAGGGCACTACGAGCAGTACTTC.

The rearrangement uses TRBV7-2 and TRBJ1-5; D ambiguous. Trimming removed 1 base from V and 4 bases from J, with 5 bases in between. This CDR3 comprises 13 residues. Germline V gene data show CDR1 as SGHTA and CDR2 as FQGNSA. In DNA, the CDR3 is TGTGCCAGCAGCTTAGATCGAAATCAGCCCCAGCATTTT. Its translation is CASSLDRNQPQHF. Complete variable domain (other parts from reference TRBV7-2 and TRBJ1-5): GAGVSQSPSNKVTEKGKDVELRCDPISGHTALYWYRQSLGQGLEFLIYFQGNSAPDKSGLPSDRFSAERTGGSVSTLTIQRTQQEDSAVYLCASSLDRNQPQHFGDGTRLSIL.

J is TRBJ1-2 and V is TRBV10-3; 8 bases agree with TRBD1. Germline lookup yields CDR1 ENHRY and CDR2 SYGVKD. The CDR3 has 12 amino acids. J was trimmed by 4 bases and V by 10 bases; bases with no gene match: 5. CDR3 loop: CATGQGTYGYTF. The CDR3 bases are TGTGCCACCGGACAGGGAACCTATGGCTACACCTTC.

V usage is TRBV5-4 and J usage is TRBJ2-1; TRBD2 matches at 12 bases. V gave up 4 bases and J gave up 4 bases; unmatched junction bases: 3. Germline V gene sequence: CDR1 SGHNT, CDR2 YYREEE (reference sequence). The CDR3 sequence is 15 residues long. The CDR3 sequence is CASSPGLAGYNEQFF. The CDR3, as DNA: TGTGCCAGCAGCCCCGGACTAGCGGGGTACAATGAGCAGTTCTTC.

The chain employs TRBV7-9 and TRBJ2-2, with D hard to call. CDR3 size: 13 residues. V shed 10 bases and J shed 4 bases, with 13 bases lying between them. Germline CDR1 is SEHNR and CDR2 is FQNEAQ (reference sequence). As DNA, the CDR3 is TGTGCCACCGACCTATTGGGCACCGGGGAGCTGTTTTTT. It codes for CATDLLGTGELFF.

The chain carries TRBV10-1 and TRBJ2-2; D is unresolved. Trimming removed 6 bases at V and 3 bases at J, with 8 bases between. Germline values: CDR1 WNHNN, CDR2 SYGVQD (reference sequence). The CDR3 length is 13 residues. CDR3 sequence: CASRQMDTGELFF. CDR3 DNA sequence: TGCGCCAGCAGACAGATGGACACCGGGGAGCTGTTTTTT.

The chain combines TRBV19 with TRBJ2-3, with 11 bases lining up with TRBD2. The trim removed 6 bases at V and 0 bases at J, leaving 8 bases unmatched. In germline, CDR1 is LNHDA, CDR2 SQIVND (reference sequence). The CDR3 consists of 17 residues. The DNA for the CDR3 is TGTGCCAGTAGGCGAACCGGGACTAGCGGAAGCACAGATACGCAGTATTTT. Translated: CASRRTGTSGSTDTQYF.

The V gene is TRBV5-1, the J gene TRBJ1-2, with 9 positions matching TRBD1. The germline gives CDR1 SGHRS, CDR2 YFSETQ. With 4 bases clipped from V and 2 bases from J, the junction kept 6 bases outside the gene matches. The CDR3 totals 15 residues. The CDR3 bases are TGCGCCAGCAGCATGGACAGGGGCGAAAACTATGGCTACACCTTC. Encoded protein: CASSMDRGENYGYTF.

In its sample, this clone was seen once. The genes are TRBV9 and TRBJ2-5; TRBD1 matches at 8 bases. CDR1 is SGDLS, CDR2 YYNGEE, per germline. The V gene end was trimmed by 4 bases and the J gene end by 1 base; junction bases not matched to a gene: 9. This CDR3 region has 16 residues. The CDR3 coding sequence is TGTGCCAGCAGCATAGGACAGGGCATCCTCCAAGAGACCCAGTACTTC. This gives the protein CASSIGQGILQETQYF.

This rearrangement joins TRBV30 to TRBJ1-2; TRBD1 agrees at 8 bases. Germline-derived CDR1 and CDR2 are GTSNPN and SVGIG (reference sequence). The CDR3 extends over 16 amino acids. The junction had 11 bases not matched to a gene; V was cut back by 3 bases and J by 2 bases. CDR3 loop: CAWSAGTGALNYGYTF. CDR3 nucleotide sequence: TGTGCCTGGAGCGCCGGGACAGGCGCTTTAAACTATGGCTACACCTTC.

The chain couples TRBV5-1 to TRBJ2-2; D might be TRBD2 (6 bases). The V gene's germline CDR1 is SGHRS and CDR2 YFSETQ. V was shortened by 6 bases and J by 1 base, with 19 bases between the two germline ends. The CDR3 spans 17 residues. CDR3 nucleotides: TGCGCCAGCAACTCTCCGGGACTGGACGTGAACACCGGGGAGCTGTTTTTT. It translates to CASNSPGLDVNTGELFF.

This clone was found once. Written as DNA, the CDR3 is TGTGCCAGCACTGGCACTGAAGCTTTCTTT. Translated, it gives CASTGTEAFF. V is TRBV6-1 and J is TRBJ1-1; D remains unclear. V was cut by 7 bases and J by 4 bases, with 4 bases left in between. The CDR3 length is 10 residues. CDR1 and CDR2 from the germline V gene are MNHNS and SASEGT.

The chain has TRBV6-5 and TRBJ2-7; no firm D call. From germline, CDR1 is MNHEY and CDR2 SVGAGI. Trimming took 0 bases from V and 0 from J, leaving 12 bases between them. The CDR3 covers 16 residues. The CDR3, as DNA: TGTGCCAGCAGTTACTCGAGTATAGGAACCTCCTACGAGCAGTACTTC. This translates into CASSYSSIGTSYEQYF.

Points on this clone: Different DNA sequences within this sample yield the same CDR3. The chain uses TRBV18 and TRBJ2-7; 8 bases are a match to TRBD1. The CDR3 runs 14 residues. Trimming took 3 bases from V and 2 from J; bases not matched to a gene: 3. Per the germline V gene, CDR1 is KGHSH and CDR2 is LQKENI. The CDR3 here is CASSPRQGTYEQYF. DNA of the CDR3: TGTGCCAGCTCACCGAGACAGGGGACCTACGAGCAGTACTTC.

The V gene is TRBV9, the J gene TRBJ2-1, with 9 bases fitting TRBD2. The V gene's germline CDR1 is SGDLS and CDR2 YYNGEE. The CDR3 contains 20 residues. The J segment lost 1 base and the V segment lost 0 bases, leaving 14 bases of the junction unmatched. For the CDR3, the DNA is TGTGCCAGCAGCGTAGCCCCGTCTCTAGCGGGACTATTATCCTACAATGAGCAGTTCTTC. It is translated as CASSVAPSLAGLLSYNEQFF.

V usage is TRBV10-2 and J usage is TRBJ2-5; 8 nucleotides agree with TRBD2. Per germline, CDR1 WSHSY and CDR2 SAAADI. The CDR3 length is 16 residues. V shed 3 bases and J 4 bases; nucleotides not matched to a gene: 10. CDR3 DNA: TGCGCCAGCAGTGAAGGGGCGGGAGGATGGGGAGAGACCCAGTACTTC. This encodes CASSEGAGGWGETQYF.

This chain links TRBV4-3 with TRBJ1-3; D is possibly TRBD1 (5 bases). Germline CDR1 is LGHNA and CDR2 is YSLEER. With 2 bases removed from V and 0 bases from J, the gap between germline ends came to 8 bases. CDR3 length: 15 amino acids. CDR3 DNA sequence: TGCGCCAGCAGCCAAATCGGGGGCTCTGGAAACACCATATATTTT. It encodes CASSQIGGSGNTIYF.

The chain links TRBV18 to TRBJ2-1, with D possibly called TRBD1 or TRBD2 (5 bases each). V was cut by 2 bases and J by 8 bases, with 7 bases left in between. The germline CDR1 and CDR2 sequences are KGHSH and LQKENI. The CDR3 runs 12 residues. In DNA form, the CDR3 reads TGTGCCAGCTCACCAGGGACCCATGAGCAGTTCTTC. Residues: CASSPGTHEQFF.